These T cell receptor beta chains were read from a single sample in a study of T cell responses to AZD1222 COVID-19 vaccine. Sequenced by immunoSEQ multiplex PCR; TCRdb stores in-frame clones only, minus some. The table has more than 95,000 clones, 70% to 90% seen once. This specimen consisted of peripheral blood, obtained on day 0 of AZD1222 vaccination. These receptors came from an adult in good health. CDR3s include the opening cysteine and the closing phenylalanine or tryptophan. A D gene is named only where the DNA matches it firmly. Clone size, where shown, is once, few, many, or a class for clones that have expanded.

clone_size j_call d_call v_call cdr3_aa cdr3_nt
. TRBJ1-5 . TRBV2 CASSGSTLDSNQPQHF TGTGCCAGCAGTGGGTCGACATTAGATAGCAATCAGCCCCAGCATTTT
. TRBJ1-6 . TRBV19 CASSTASDYNSPLHF TGTGCCAGTAGTACCGCTTCGGATTATAATTCACCCCTCCACTTT
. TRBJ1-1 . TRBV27 CASSLLALKDTEAFF TGTGCCAGCAGTTTATTGGCCTTAAAGGACACTGAAGCTTTCTTT
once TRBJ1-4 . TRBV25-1 CANVRGAPQKLFF TGTGCCAACGTACGTGGGGCCCCCCAAAAACTGTTTTTT
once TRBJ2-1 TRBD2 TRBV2 CASSEALGLAGKVNEQFF TGTGCCAGCAGTGAAGCTCTTGGACTAGCGGGAAAGGTCAATGAGCAGTTCTTC
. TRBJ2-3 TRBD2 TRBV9 CASTQREGRSTDTQYF TGTGCCAGCACCCAGAGGGAGGGTCGGAGCACAGATACGCAGTATTTT
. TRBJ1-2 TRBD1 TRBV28 CASSLQGARGYTF TGTGCCAGCAGTCTACAGGGGGCTCGAGGCTACACCTTC
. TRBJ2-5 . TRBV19 CASSSRYTGETQYF TGTGCCAGTAGTAGTAGATACACGGGAGAGACCCAGTACTTC
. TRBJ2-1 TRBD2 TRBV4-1 CASSRTGLAGVKTRNEQFF TGCGCCAGCAGCCGAACGGGACTAGCGGGAGTTAAAACTAGGAATGAGCAGTTCTTC
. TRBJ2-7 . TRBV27 CASMGQGTYEQYF TGTGCCAGCATGGGGCAGGGTACCTACGAGCAGTACTTC
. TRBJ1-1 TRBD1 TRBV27 CASRGQGINEAFF TGTGCCAGCAGAGGACAGGGGATCAATGAAGCTTTCTTT